This TCR beta chain was captured in a study of blood T cell repertoires in COVID-19 (dated by TCRdb to 2020 to 2022). Regarding the complete study: Samples covering the acute and convalescent phases of COVID-19 were provided by collaborators in the United States, Italy and Spain. The repertoires were made available in a free public database intended to serve as a resource for research on the immune response to SARS-CoV-2. The dataset comprised deeply sampled blood TCRbeta repertoires from subjects exposed to, actively infected with, or recovered from COVID-19. The samples were drawn from the first 160 participants of the ongoing ImmuneRACE study and from roughly 1,300 subjects provided by 6 global collaborators. Where HLA class I and class II types were available, the types were taken from metadata supplied by the sample provider, not from assay-based typing. The sample metadata nearly always contained a de-identified subject ID, COVID-19 status, age in years and sex. The prospective study material was composed of cDNA or gDNA derived from T cells, B-cell-depleted T cells, or PBMCs. Beyond this particular receptor, the publication reports: How much clinical and demographic metadata was included differed by source and by participant, and the metadata was provided uncurated.

This clone was seen only once. The clone's antigen remains unknown. The input lacks base qualities; no much larger clone sits a single base away. Spanning cysteine to phenylalanine, the CDR3 consists of 15 amino acids. Only the CDR3 DNA is retained, 45 bases long and in frame from the first base. V and J are trimmed by 6 bases and 5 bases, and the gene matches miss 8 bases of the junction. Via the germline V gene, CDR1 is MNHEY and CDR2 SVGAGI. TCRbeta CDR3 regions were amplified from genomic DNA by means of the immunoSEQ Assay, a bias-controlled multiplex PCR. The authors' pipeline ran thus. Within the assay, amplification of reference gene primers was used to estimate how many nucleated cells each sample contained. To quantify the absolute abundance of each unique TCRbeta CDR3 rearrangement, sequence reads were collapsed and filtered. Productive Simpson clonality was computed per sample as the square root of Simpson's diversity index over productive rearrangements. TCRdb took this table from immuneACCESS and kept in-frame rearrangements with V and J called. Such tables lack part of the clones; where checked against another copy, unresolved V genes explain under half of the gap, and the rest is unexplained. The V and J calls and clone size are taken from that table; D and trimming were inferred from the DNA. A total of around 300,000 clones appear in this sample, 75% to 90% of them only once. Of the sample, about an eighth falls within the top ten clones.

One collaborating source in Seattle enrolled patients while the patients were actively infected and followed the patients over time throughout the course of disease. Whole blood was collected in K2EDTA tubes by collaborating institutions according to the institutions' own protocols. For TCRbeta analysis, collaborators shipped samples as frozen whole blood, isolated PBMCs, or DNA extracted from either of those sample types. Sequencing used peripheral blood. The clonotype originates from a woman in her seventies with COVID-19, enrolled during active disease. The V and J segments used are TRBV6-5 and TRBJ2-1; TRBD1 matches 9 bases in the middle. The CDR3 here reads CASSTGQGLNNEQFF. The nucleotide sequence is TGTGCCAGCAGCACGGGACAGGGTCTGAACAATGAGCAGTTCTTC.